Following are 23 T cell receptor beta chains from one sample sequenced in a study of regulatory T cells in long-lasting Graves disease. Time point denoted: persistent/refractory GD, antithyroid drugs over 5 years with positive TRAb. Isolated PBMC RNA provided the starting material for the TCR library. iRepertoire HTBI primers and Arm-PCR of CDR3 regions built TCR beta libraries. TCRdb called the multiplex PCR reads again in MiXCR, with one record for every CDR3 protein. This table holds 650,000 to 700,000 distinct CDR3 sequences, around 32% found once. The source was peripheral blood mononuclear cells (PBMCs), collected when the disease was refractory, from a patient treated with antithyroid drugs. The receptor set was obtained from a female donor with Graves disease.

The chain employs TRBV30 and TRBJ2-6; D may be TRBD1 (5 bases). Between the trimmed V and J ends, which lost 3 bases and 1 base, there was a span of 7 bases. Per the germline V gene, CDR1 is GTSNPN and CDR2 is SVGIG (reference sequence). CDR3 size: 14 residues. CDR3 protein: CAWRAGSGANVLTF. CDR3 in DNA: TGTGCCTGGAGGGCAGGGTCTGGGGCCAACGTCCTGACTTTC.

CDR3 nucleotides: TGTGCCAGTAGTACCCAAGGGGGCGGCTACGAGCAGTACTTC. Protein sequence: CASSTQGGGYEQYF. The rearrangement links TRBV19 to TRBJ2-7; 7 positions match TRBD1. J gave up 3 bases and V 4 bases, and 6 bases lay outside the gene matches. This CDR3 region has 14 residues. The germline CDR1 and CDR2 sequences are LNHDA and SQIVND (reference sequence).

This chain uses TRBV12-3 or TRBV12-4 with TRBJ2-4, with 7 bases matching TRBD1. The J segment lost 0 bases and the V segment lost 8 bases, leaving 13 bases of the junction unmatched. The CDR3 loop spans 17 amino acids. The CDR3 sequence: CASASRDRPIAKNIQYF. The CDR3 coding sequence is TGTGCCAGCGCATCCCGGGACAGACCCATAGCCAAAAACATTCAGTACTTC.

The chain links TRBV11-2 to TRBJ2-1; D gene ambiguous. This CDR3 comprises 11 residues. Germline lookup yields CDR1 SGHAT and CDR2 FQNNGV. V lost 5 bases to trimming and J lost 10 bases, with 9 bases between them. This CDR3 reads CASSTGWEQFF. The CDR3, as DNA: TGTGCCAGCAGCACGGGTTGGGAGCAGTTCTTC.

This chain joins TRBV6-1 and TRBJ2-7; a weak D match, TRBD1 (6 bases). This CDR3 spans 14 amino acids. The V gene lost 7 bases and the J gene lost 5 bases, with 18 bases spanning the gap. The V gene's germline CDR1 is MNHNS and CDR2 SASEGT. The CDR3 spells CASTNSGRGDEQYF. The CDR3 nucleotides read TGTGCCAGCACAAACAGCGGCAGGGGCGACGAGCAGTACTTC.

The chain links TRBV12-5 to TRBJ1-1; no firm D call. CDR1 and CDR2 (germline): LGHNT, FRNRAP. V was trimmed by 7 bases and J by 1 base, leaving 4 bases between them. The CDR3 runs 11 residues. The CDR3 bases are TGTGCTAGTGCCCCGAACACTGAAGCTTTCTTT. It yields the protein CASAPNTEAFF.

The chain links TRBV19 to TRBJ2-7; perhaps TRBD1 as D (5 bases). There are 13 residues in the CDR3. Per germline, CDR1 LNHDA and CDR2 SQIVND (reference sequence). V lost 7 bases and J lost 3, with 13 bases in between. The DNA for the CDR3 is TGTGCCAGTATGGGGCCTACGATCTACGAGCAGTACTTC. Amino acids: CASMGPTIYEQYF.

This chain connects TRBV13 to TRBJ2-5; 8 bases map to TRBD1. The V gene's germline CDR1 is PRHDT and CDR2 FYEKMQ (reference sequence). The CDR3 loop spans 16 amino acids. The trim removed 0 bases at V and 6 bases at J, leaving 9 bases unmatched. The CDR3 DNA follows: TGTGCCAGCAGCTTAGGCCGCGGACAGGGTTTGAAGACCCAGTACTTC. Translated: CASSLGRGQGLKTQYF.

The chain couples TRBV28 to TRBJ1-5; possibly TRBD1 for D (6 bases). V dropped 7 bases and J dropped 1 base, with 14 bases sitting between them. Germline V CDR1 and CDR2: MDHEN, SYDVKM. This CDR3 is 15 amino acids long. CDR3 in DNA: TGTGCCAGCAAGGGGGGGGGGCGAAGCAATCAGCCCCAGCATTTT. It translates to CASKGGGRSNQPQHF.

The V gene is TRBV19, the J gene TRBJ1-6, with 8 nucleotides matching TRBD1. CDR3 size: 17 residues. The germline V gene encodes CDR1 LNHDA and CDR2 SQIVND (reference sequence). With 2 bases clipped from V and 6 bases from J, the junction kept 9 bases outside the gene matches. The CDR3 loop reads CASSIKTGTGLNSPLHF. The DNA of the CDR3 is TGTGCCAGTAGTATAAAAACCGGGACAGGACTTAATTCACCCCTCCACTTT.

CDR3 nucleotides: TGTGCCAGCAGTTCTTGGCGGGCGGCGCAAGAGACCCAGTACTTC. Its protein product is CASSSWRAAQETQYF. The chain recombines TRBV12-3 or TRBV12-4 with TRBJ2-5; D might be TRBD2 (5 bases). V was shortened by 4 bases and J by 2 bases, with 14 bases between the two germline ends. CDR3 length equals 15 residues.

The chain has TRBV30 and TRBJ1-4; D unresolved. Germline CDR1 reads GTSNPN; CDR2 reads SVGIG (reference sequence). The germline V and J ends were trimmed by 0 bases and 13 bases, with 9 bases remaining between them. The CDR3 contains 11 residues. As DNA, the CDR3 is TGTGCCTGGAGTGTAATGCGAGGACTGTTTTTT. Its protein is CAWSVMRGLFF.

The V and J genes are TRBV6-1 and TRBJ2-3; no reliable D call. CDR3 length equals 12 residues. The germline CDR1 and CDR2 sequences are MNHNS and SASEGT. V shed 7 bases and J shed 2 bases, with 7 bases lying between them. CDR3 loop: CASKSSTDTQYF. CDR3 in DNA: TGTGCCAGCAAGTCGTCCACAGATACGCAGTATTTT.

This clonotype was seen a few times. This rearrangement joins TRBV7-3 to TRBJ1-1, with D perhaps matching TRBD1 (5 bases). CDR3 size: 13 residues. Germline CDR1 SGHTA, CDR2 FQGTGA. The V and J ends lost 1 base and 6 bases respectively, with 9 bases between them. CDR3 region: CASSLIRGAEAFF. For the CDR3, the DNA is TGTGCCAGCAGCTTAATTCGGGGGGCTGAAGCTTTCTTT.

The genes are TRBV6-2 or TRBV6-3 and TRBJ1-5; D is unresolved. Germline assignment: CDR1 MNHEY and CDR2 SVGEGT. V was trimmed by 5 bases and J by 4 bases, leaving 9 bases between them. The CDR3 loop spans 13 amino acids. CDR3 DNA sequence: TGTGCCAGCAGTGATCTCACGAATCAGCCCCAGCATTTT. It specifies CASSDLTNQPQHF.

This clonotype has a count of ten or more. The chain combines TRBV15 with TRBJ2-7, with no clear D. V lost 0 bases, J lost 7 bases, and 10 bases lay in between. This CDR3 has 13 amino acids. Germline V gene data show CDR1 as LNHNV and CDR2 as YYDKDF (reference sequence). CDR3 bases: TGTGCCACCAGCAGAGAACCTCTGAGGGAGCAGTACTTC. It specifies CATSREPLREQYF.

The chain recombines TRBV29-1 with TRBJ2-7; 10 nucleotides match TRBD1. The CDR3 has 15 amino acids. The germline CDR1 and CDR2 sequences are SQVTM and ANQGSEA. With V trimmed by 3 bases and J by 0 bases, 5 bases remained unmatched. The CDR3 nucleotides read TGCAGCGTTGACCCGGGGACAGGGGACTCCTACGAGCAGTACTTC. Amino acids: CSVDPGTGDSYEQYF.

This clonotype was picked up a small number of times. The V and J genes are TRBV19 and TRBJ1-1; 7 positions match TRBD1. CDR1 LNHDA and CDR2 SQIVND come from the germline V gene (reference sequence). CDR3 length: 14 amino acids. With V trimmed by 5 bases and J by 6 bases, 9 bases remained unmatched. For the CDR3, the DNA is TGTGCCAGTAGTTCTCGACAGGGTGGGGCTGAAGCTTTCTTT. It yields the protein CASSSRQGGAEAFF.

In its sample, this clonotype was seen a few times. The DNA for the CDR3 is TGCAGCGTTGAAGATCGGGGCAGGGTAAGGGGCACTGAAGCTTTCTTT. Amino acid sequence: CSVEDRGRVRGTEAFF. The J gene is TRBJ1-1, the V gene TRBV29-1; possible D gene TRBD1, 5 bases. Looked up from germline, CDR1 is SQVTM and CDR2 is ANQGSEA. Trimming took off 0 bases at V and 4 bases at J, with 18 bases between the two ends. This CDR3 has 16 amino acids.

This clonotype turned up a few times. The rearrangement joins TRBV27 to TRBJ1-2; D remains unclear. CDR3 length: 14 amino acids. Germline V gene data show CDR1 as MNHEY and CDR2 as SMNVEV (reference sequence). V lost 2 bases and J 4 bases, leaving 11 bases between the germline ends. The CDR3 DNA reads TGTGCCAGCAGTTTAGGGCCTGCTTTCTATGGCTACACCTTC. Its protein product is CASSLGPAFYGYTF.

The V call is TRBV27, the J call TRBJ1-2; 9 bases map to TRBD1. The CDR3 has 15 amino acids. Per germline, CDR1 MNHEY and CDR2 SMNVEV (reference sequence). Trimming at V came to 1 base and at J to 7 bases, leaving 7 bases not matched to a gene. The CDR3 spells CASSLFGQGSAGYTF. CDR3 sequence (DNA): TGTGCCAGCAGTTTATTCGGACAGGGGTCGGCTGGCTACACCTTC.

This clonotype was observed at least ten times. This chain uses TRBV20-1 with TRBJ1-3; D uncertain. CDR1 is DFQATT and CDR2 is SNEGSKA in the germline V gene (reference sequence). This CDR3 region has 14 residues. V was cut by 6 bases and J by 0 bases, with 12 bases left in between. The chain's CDR3 is CSAPTGYSGNTIYF. In nucleotides, the CDR3 is TGCAGTGCGCCGACGGGGTACTCTGGAAACACCATATATTTT.

The rearrangement joins TRBV11-2 to TRBJ2-5; D remains unclear. CDR3 size: 15 residues. Germline V gives CDR1 SGHAT, CDR2 FQNNGV. The germline V and J ends were trimmed by 6 bases and 4 bases, with 18 bases remaining between them. CDR3 in DNA: TGTGCCAGCAGACCCAGCAGGAGCTTTAGAGAGACCCAGTACTTC. Translated: CASRPSRSFRETQYF.